This TCR beta chain appears in the sequencing data of a study of STAT5B mutations in CD4+ large granular lymphocyte leukemia. General study results and limits: Without putative leukemic clones, patient CD4-sorted repertoires remained more clonal than healthy CD4+ repertoires.

With regard to this clone: As yet, its antigen is unknown.

The repertoire was sequenced with immunoSEQ multiplex PCR; TCRdb's copy has only in-frame clones and lacks some. The sample holds about 30,000 clones; 71% are singletons and the top ten take about 0.45%. The CDR3 is made up of 15 amino acids. Germline assignment: CDR1 SGHTS and CDR2 YDEGEE. V shed 1 base and J shed 4 bases, with 14 bases lying between them. Sequences were obtained from CD4+ T cells from blood buffy coats. The receptor was derived from a human donor in good health. The chain combines TRBV5-8 with TRBJ1-1, with D hard to call. The CDR3 region is CASSLRELPSTEAFF. CDR3 DNA: TGTGCCAGCAGCTTGAGGGAGCTACCAAGCACTGAAGCTTTCTTT.